This T cell receptor (beta chain) was retrieved from a study of identical twins. The table lists this clonotype with a few counts. No antigen is known for it. MiXCR, applied by TCRdb to the 5' RACE reads, yields one record per CDR3 protein. Of about 520,000 distinct CDR3 sequences listed, 20% to 25% were seen once; the top ten hold about 0.91%. The study, taken as a whole, reports: Carriage of fewer insertions was seen in abundant cord blood beta clonotypes, whereas memory repertoires showed none.

The CDR3 spans 14 residues. V shed 0 bases and J shed 2 bases, with 8 bases lying between them. Per the germline V gene, CDR1 is MNHEY and CDR2 is SVGAGI. A further study also used this sample, focusing on T cells expressing NK-cell markers. That work adds: Sequencing covered eight donors, seven HCMV-seropositive and one seronegative. The authors applied an anti-gamma-delta TCR antibody in several experiments, and it restricted sorting to alpha-beta TCR T cells. In a few donors, dominant clonotypes made up about 25-60.1% of CD3+CD56-NKG2C+ cells.

This clonotype was obtained from a woman aged 18-35 years in good health. The source material was CD4+ T cells sorted from blood. The chain couples TRBV6-5 to TRBJ2-7, with D possibly TRBD2 on 5 matching bases. CDR3 DNA: TGTGCCAGCAGTTACTCTACCGGGACCTACGAGCAGTACTTC. This encodes CASSYSTGTYEQYF.